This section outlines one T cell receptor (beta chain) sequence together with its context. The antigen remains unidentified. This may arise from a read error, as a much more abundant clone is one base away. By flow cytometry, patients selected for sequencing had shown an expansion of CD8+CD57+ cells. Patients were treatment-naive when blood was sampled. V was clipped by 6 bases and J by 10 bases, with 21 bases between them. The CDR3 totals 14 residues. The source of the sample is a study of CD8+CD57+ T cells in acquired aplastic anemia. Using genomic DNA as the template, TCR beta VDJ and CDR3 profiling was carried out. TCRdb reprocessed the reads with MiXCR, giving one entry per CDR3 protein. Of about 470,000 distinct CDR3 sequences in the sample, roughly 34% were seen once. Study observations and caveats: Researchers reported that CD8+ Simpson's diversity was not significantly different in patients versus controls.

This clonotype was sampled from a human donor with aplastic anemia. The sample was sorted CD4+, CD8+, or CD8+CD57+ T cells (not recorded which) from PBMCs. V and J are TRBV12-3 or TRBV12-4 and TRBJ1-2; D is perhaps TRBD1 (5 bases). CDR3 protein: CASRNIETVSDYTF. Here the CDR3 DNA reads TGTGCCAGCAGAAACATAGAGACAGTCTCTGACTACACCTTC.